This T cell receptor beta chain is from a study of shared clonotypes between healthy human individuals. Findings of the study overall: The generation probabilities recorded for non-shared clonotypes fell below those of clonotypes shared by all four donors. Sorted-subset samples were not fully sequenced, rarefaction indicated.

In regard to this clone: Its antigen remains unidentified.

Caucasian adults residing in Nashville, Tennessee made up all the donors. The split of CD4+ cells yielded CD45RA+ naive and CD45RA-negative memory subsets. Only in-frame clones appear in the TCRdb table, and some are missing; sequencing was by immunoSEQ multiplex PCR. The data hold about 2.3 million clones, with just under 95% observed a single time. Deletions cut 5 bases from V and 8 bases from J, with 19 bases between. In germline, CDR1 is MGHDK, CDR2 SYGVNS. The length of the CDR3 is 15 residues. V usage is TRBV25-1 and J usage is TRBJ1-3; D call uncertain. Sequenced sample: naive CD4+ T cells from PBMCs. The subset was: CD45RA+ positively selected. This TCR derives from a young man in good health. Some clones in this sample may be carry-over from other donors' samples. For the CDR3, the DNA is TGTGCCAGCAGTAAAAGCAATTTTCGGACGGACACCATATATTTT. Translated, it gives CASSKSNFRTDTIYF.